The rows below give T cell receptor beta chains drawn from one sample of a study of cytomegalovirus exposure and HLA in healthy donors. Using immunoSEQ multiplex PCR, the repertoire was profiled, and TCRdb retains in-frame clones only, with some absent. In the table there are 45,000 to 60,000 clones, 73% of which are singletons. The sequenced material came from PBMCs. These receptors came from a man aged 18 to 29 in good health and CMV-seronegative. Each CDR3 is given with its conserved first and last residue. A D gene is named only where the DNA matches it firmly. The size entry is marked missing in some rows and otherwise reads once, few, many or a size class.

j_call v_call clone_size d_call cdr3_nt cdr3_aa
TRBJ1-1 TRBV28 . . TGTGCCAGCAGACTCCGGGACCGGGGGGACACTGAAGCTTTCTTT CASRLRDRGDTEAFF
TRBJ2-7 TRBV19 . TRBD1 TGTGCCAGTCAGGGACAGTCCTACGAGCAGTACTTC CASQGQSYEQYF
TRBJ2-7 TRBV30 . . TGTGCCCGCTCCGGGACTTTAACCTACGAGCAGTACTTC CARSGTLTYEQYF
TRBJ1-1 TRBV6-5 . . TGTGCCAGCAGACAGGGTGGGAACACTGAAGCTTTCTTT CASRQGGNTEAFF
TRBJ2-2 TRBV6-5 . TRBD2 TGTGCCAGCAGCCAGGGAGGGCCCAACACCGGGGAGCTGTTTTTT CASSQGGPNTGELFF
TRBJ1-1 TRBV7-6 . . TGTGCCAGCAGCACCGGTGCGGGGCCCAACACTGAAGCTTTCTTT CASSTGAGPNTEAFF
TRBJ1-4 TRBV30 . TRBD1 TGTGCCTGGAGTGTCCCCGGGACAGGGGTTGAAAAACTGTTTTTT CAWSVPGTGVEKLFF
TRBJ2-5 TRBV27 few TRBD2 TGTGCCAGCAGCGGGACTAGCGGGAGTGGGGAGACCCAGTACTTC CASSGTSGSGETQYF
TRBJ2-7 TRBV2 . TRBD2 TGTGCCAGCAGGGGACTAGCAGCCGCATACGAGCAGTACTTC CASRGLAAAYEQYF
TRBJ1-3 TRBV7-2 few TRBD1 TGTGCCAGCAGCTTAGAGCAGGGGGCGAACACCATATATTTT CASSLEQGANTIYF
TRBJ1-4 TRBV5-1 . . TGCGCCAGCAGCCAAGACAGGAATGAAAAACTGTTTTTT CASSQDRNEKLFF
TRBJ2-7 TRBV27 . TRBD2 TGTGCCAGCAGCACACGGGAGGCTCGCCACGAGCAGTACTTC CASSTREARHEQYF
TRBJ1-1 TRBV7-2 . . TGTGCCAGCAAAGGGGGTTCGGATTTGAACACTGAAGCTTTCTTT CASKGGSDLNTEAFF
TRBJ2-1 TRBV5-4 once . TGTGCCAGCAGCTTGTCAGGAGAGCAGTTCTTC CASSLSGEQFF
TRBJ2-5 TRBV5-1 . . TGCGCCAGCAGCTTGGGACAGTTCCAAGAGACCCAGTACTTC CASSLGQFQETQYF
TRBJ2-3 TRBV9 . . TGTGCCAGCAGCGTAGGGGGCGGGATTACAGATACGCAGTATTTT CASSVGGGITDTQYF
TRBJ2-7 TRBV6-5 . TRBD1 TGTGCCAGCAGTTACCCCTCCGGGACAGGCCCCTACGAGCAGTACTTC CASSYPSGTGPYEQYF
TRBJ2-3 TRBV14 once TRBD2 TGTGCCAGCACCCAAGCTAGCGGGAGGGATACAGATACGCAGTATTTT CASTQASGRDTDTQYF
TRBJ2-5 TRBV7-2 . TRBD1 TGTGCCAGCAGCTCCATAGGGTGGGGGACAGGGGGCCACGAGACCCAGTACTTC CASSSIGWGTGGHETQYF
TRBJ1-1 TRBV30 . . TGTGCCTGGAGTTATAACATTGAAGCTTTCTTT CAWSYNIEAFF
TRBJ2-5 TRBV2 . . TGTGCCAGCAGTGAAGCACTCGCGGGGCAAGAGACCCAGTACTTC CASSEALAGQETQYF
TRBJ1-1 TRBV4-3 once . TGCGCCAGCAGCCAATGGAATCCCCTTTTCGGGGACACTGAAGCTTTCTTT CASSQWNPLFGDTEAFF
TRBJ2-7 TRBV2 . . TGTGCCAGCAGTGCAGGGGAACTCCACGAGCAGTACTTC CASSAGELHEQYF
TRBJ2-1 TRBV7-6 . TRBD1 TGTGCCAGCAGCTGGGGACAGAGCGATATTTCCAACAATGAGCAGTTCTTC CASSWGQSDISNNEQFF
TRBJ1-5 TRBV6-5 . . TGTGCCACCCGTGGGGGGGTGGGGCAGCCCCAGCATTTT CATRGGVGQPQHF
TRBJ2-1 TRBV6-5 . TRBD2 TGTGCCAGCAGTTACCAAGCGGGAGTAAGAAATGAGCAGTTCTTC CASSYQAGVRNEQFF
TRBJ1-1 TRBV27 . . TGTGCCAGCAGTTTATCGAGTCCCCGCCAAGCTTTCTTT CASSLSSPRQAFF
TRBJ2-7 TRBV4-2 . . TGTGCCAGCAGCCCTAGCGGACAGCTCTCCGAGCAGTACTTC CASSPSGQLSEQYF
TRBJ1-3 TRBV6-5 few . TGTGCCAGCACCTTACAGGGAAGCTCTGGAAACACCATATATTTT CASTLQGSSGNTIYF
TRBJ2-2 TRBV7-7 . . TGTGCCAGCAGCTTAGGAGCCACCGGGGAGCTGTTTTTT CASSLGATGELFF
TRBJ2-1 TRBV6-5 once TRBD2 TGTGCCAGCAGCCCCGGGACTACGCCTGGGGAGCAGTTCTTC CASSPGTTPGEQFF
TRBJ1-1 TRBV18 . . TGTGCCAGCTCACCACCGTTACTCCCTCTGTTCTTT CASSPPLLPLFF
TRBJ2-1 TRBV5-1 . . TGCGCCAGCAGCTGGCCCTCCGGCGGAAGCTCCTACAATGAGCAGTTCTTC CASSWPSGGSSYNEQFF
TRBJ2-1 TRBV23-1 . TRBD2 TGCGCCAGCAGTCAAGAGCCCGGACTAGAGCCTTTCTTC CASSQEPGLEPFF
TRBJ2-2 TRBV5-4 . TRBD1 TGTGCCAGCAGCTTGGCCGTACAGGGGGCGACCGGGGAGCTGTTTTTT CASSLAVQGATGELFF
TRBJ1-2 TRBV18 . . TGTGCCAGCTCACCCTGGACAGAGGGGGGGATCGGCTACACCTTC CASSPWTEGGIGYTF
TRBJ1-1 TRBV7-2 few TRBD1 TGTGCCAGCAGCTGGCCGGGACAGGGAGGTGAAGCTTTCTTT CASSWPGQGGEAFF
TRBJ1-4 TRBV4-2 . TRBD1 TGTGCCAGCAGCCCGACCCGGGACAGTAATGAAAAACTGTTTTTT CASSPTRDSNEKLFF
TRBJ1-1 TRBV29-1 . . TGCAGCCTCCGACGGGGAACTGAAGCTTTCTTT CSLRRGTEAFF
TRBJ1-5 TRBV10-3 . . TGTGCCGCCGAAGACAGGTTAGTAAATCAGCCCCAGCATTTT CAAEDRLVNQPQHF
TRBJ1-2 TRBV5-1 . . TGCGCCAGCAAATCAAGCCTAGGAAATGGCTACACCTTC CASKSSLGNGYTF
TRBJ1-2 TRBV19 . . TGTGCCAGTAGTATGAACAGGAACTATGGCTACACCTTC CASSMNRNYGYTF
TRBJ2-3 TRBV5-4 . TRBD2 TGTGCCAGCAGCTTGCCTACCGGGAGGGCGGCAGATACGCAGTATTTT CASSLPTGRAADTQYF
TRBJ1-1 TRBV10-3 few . TGTGGCACAGGGTCTAGCACTGAAGCTTTCTTT CGTGSSTEAFF
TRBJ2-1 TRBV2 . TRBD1 TGTGCCAGCGGCATGACAGGGGCAAGGCAGTTCTTC CASGMTGARQFF
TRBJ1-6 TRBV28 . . TGTGCCAGCAGCACATTACAATCACCCCTCCACTTT CASSTLQSPLHF
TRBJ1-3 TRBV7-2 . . TGTGCCAGCAGCTTAGAGAGCTCTGGAAACACCATATATTTT CASSLESSGNTIYF
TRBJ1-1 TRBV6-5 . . TGTGCCAGCAGTTCCCCCGGCTGGAGGGCTTTCTTT CASSSPGWRAFF
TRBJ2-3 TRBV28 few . TGTGCCAGCAGTTTAGCAGGCACAGATACGCAGTATTTT CASSLAGTDTQYF
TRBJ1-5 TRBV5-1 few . TGCGCCAGCAGGCCCGGGGAGGGAGTAGGCCAGCCCCAGCATTTT CASRPGEGVGQPQHF
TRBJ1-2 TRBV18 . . TGTGCCAGCTCACCACCCCCGGGGGGCTCTGGCTACACCTTC CASSPPPGGSGYTF
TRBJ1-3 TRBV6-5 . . TGTGCCAGCAGCAGCAGCGGAAGCTCTGGAAACACCATATATTTT CASSSSGSSGNTIYF
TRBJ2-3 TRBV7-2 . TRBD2 TGTGCCAGCAACCCCTTAGATGGAAGGCTAGCGGGAGCCGATACGCAGTATTTT CASNPLDGRLAGADTQYF